This entry concerns a single T cell receptor beta chain. Its antigen is still unknown. Nothing much larger sits one base from this clone, and base qualities are not available. Other DNA sequences within the sample encode an identical CDR3. The sample is drawn from a study of shared clonotypes between healthy human individuals (dated by TCRdb to the early 2020s). With regard to the full study: A couple of women and a few men aged 18 to 49 years were included in the cohort. Between about 0.85 and 9.5 billion PBMCs per donor were obtained by leukapheresis. Blood TCR repertoires of roughly five healthy adults were deeply sequenced to estimate repertoire size and the extent of clonotype sharing between individuals. For each donor, three plates each were used for CD4 naive and CD4 memory, two plates were used for CD8 naive, and one plate was used for CD8 memory. To increase sequencing depth and limit assay-specific biases, TCR repertoire library preparation and sequencing were carried out by different laboratories using diverse techniques. Results the study describes overall, beyond this receptor: Sharing across a few donors was observed for around 5% of naive CD4, over 3% of naive CD8, around 2.5% of memory CD4, and over 0.3% of memory CD8 clonotypes. Only blood was sampled, and tissue TCR repertoires likely differ from those in blood. Pairwise subsampling led to the expectation that sequencing depth would affect the degree of clonotype sharing among donors. Rarefaction of sorted-subset datasets indicated incomplete sequencing despite the large sequencing depth. Higher generation probabilities were observed for clonotypes shared by all four sorted-subset donors than for non-shared clonotypes. Estimated clonotype richness was generally larger for naive than for memory subsets. The small number of donors limited the genetic and exposure-history diversity represented.

CD8 naive samples were CD45RO-negative cells positively selected for CCR7, giving a CD45RA+CCR7+ population that excluded TemRA cells. The donors were healthy, HIV-negative adults who had no recently reported acute infections or vaccinations. Only Caucasian adults living in Nashville, Tennessee, USA were represented among the donors. After blood collection by leukapheresis, PBMCs were isolated using Ficoll-Histopaque density gradient centrifugation and then cryopreserved in the vapor phase of liquid nitrogen. Purity and quantity of every magnetically sorted T cell population were checked by analytical flow cytometry. Genomic DNA was isolated from each sorted fraction and quantified by UV absorbance on a Nanodrop 2000c. Relative to germline, V is 3 bases shorter and J is 2 bases shorter, with 10 bases between their ends. Sequences MDHEN (CDR1) and SYDVKM (CDR2) are obtained from the germline V gene. From cysteine to phenylalanine, the CDR3 is 14 amino acids long. Here the CDR3 DNA is all that survives: 42 bases in frame from base 1.

Using the deep immunoSEQ assay, TCR CDR3 regions were amplified from genomic DNA by multiplex PCR. Genomic DNA extracted from each cell subset was distributed evenly over all wells of several immunoSEQ 96-well plates, and each plate served as one replicate. For sorted subsets, roughly 0.2 ug genomic DNA, equal to 30,000 or so T cell genomes, was loaded into each replicate PCR. The purified libraries were quantified using a Qubit 3.0 fluorometer, sized with a Bioanalyzer 2100, and then quantified again using the KAPA Library Quantification kit. Each immunoSEQ 96-well plate was sequenced on its own single-read 150-cycle Illumina NextSeq 550 flow cell. The source study handled its data this way. Because only junctional sequences without quality scores were contained in the immunoSEQ output, filtering matching that applied to full-length reads could not be performed. To assign V/J genes and CDR3, sequences were annotated against IMGT germline references using PyIR, a Python wrapper for IgBLAST v1.9. Reads were filtered out if the reads had weak V/J assignments (E-value above 1e-6), no CDR3, stop codons, out-of-frame junctions, or ambiguous translated residues. V3J clonotypes were defined as sequences sharing an identical inferred V gene, J gene, and CDR3 amino acid sequence. Percentage overlap between repertoires was calculated by dividing the number of shared unique clonotypes by the size of the smaller repertoire. Three approaches were used to assess repertoire richness: RTK rarefaction, the Chao1 estimator, and Recon v2.1 estimates of unobserved clonotypes. OLGA was used to compute generation probabilities for all TCRbeta clonotypes that the gDNA method yielded from a few donors. The source is immuneACCESS, and TCRdb retained only in-frame sequences with V and J called. Part of the clones is not carried over; for the studies checked, unresolved V genes explain less than half of this, and the remainder is unexplained. V and J calls and clone size follow that table, whereas D and trimming were derived from the DNA. This sample comprises millions of clones, over 85% of them detected only once. The top ten constitute approximately 1.2% of the sample.

The V and J segments used are TRBV28 and TRBJ1-1; the D gene cannot be named for sure. This receptor was taken from a man aged 18 to 35 in good health. Material for sequencing was naive CD8+ T cells sorted from blood. The cell subset or site label for this specimen denotes: CD45RA+CCR7+. The CDR3 reads CASSLALLNTEAFF. The DNA reads as follows: TGTGCCAGCAGTTTGGCCCTACTTAACACTGAAGCTTTCTTT.